Below are 4 T cell receptor beta chains sequenced from a single sample in a study of T cells after yellow fever vaccination (dated by TCRdb to the late 2010s). The treatment or condition label for this specimen denotes: live attenuated yellow fever vaccine strain. Library construction relied on 5' RACE. Sequenced using an Illumina NovaSeq 6000. TCRdb passed the public sequencing reads through fastp at Q25 and MiXCR, retaining productive beta sequences. Rows are combined by CDR3 protein, so each entry shows the most common genes and DNA. Recorded for this sample are 100,000 to 150,000 distinct CDR3 sequences; 15% of them occurred a single time. The biggest ten clones account for around 40% of the sample. Specimen: CD8+ T cells sorted from PBMCs, collected 5 days after the yellow fever booster vaccination. The receptors were gathered from a man between 18 and 35 years old who received the YFV17D yellow fever vaccine.

The J gene is TRBJ2-2, the V gene TRBV12-3 or TRBV12-4; D is perhaps TRBD2 (6 bases). V lost 4 bases and J lost 3, with 27 bases in between. The CDR3 extends over 20 amino acids. CDR3: CASSSGWRVQPYGDTGELFF. CDR3 DNA sequence: TGTGCCAGCAGTTCAGGGTGGAGGGTTCAACCTTACGGGGACACCGGGGAGCTGTTTTTT.

This clonotype was seen more than once but under ten times. The CDR3 end shows no conserved phenylalanine or tryptophan, and so a read error is likely. The limits of the CDR3 on the DNA are not certain, so only TCRdb's listed CDR3 is given. The rearrangement uses TRBV5-8 and TRBJ2-1. The germline gives CDR1 SGHTS, CDR2 YDEGEE. A total of 11 residues make up the CDR3, ends included. This CDR3 is CASSLLPRRSS.

This clonotype was counted between two and nine times. The chain links TRBV29-1 to TRBJ2-2, with 7 bases aligning to TRBD2. J lost 1 base, V lost 7 bases, and 3 bases had no gene match. CDR3 size: 13 residues. CDR1 and CDR2 from the germline V gene are SQVTM and ANQGSEA. The CDR3 loop is CSGLAENTGELFF. CDR3 in DNA: TGCAGCGGGCTAGCGGAGAACACCGGGGAGCTGTTTTTT.

V and J are TRBV7-6 and TRBJ2-3; D possibly uses TRBD1 or TRBD2 (5 bases each). CDR1 is SGHVS, CDR2 FNYEAQ, per germline. The germline V and J ends were trimmed by 0 bases and 0 bases, with 7 bases remaining between them. The CDR3 covers 15 residues. CDR3 in amino acids: CASSLAGVSTDTQYF. Written as DNA, the CDR3 is TGTGCCAGCAGCTTAGCGGGGGTTAGCACAGATACGCAGTATTTT.